This T cell receptor beta chain derives from a study of blood T cell repertoires in COVID-19. Whole-study context: Samples came from the United States, Italy and Spain, spanning acute and convalescent COVID-19. PBMCs, B-cell-depleted T cells, or T cells provided the cDNA or gDNA that made up the material.

Participants were placed into cohorts based on the clinical history they reported. In the authors' workflow: Estimated nucleated cell counts came from reference gene primer amplification. Sequencing used immunoSEQ multiplex PCR; TCRdb keeps in-frame clones, though not all of them. That table is the source of V, J and clone size, and D and trimming were worked out from the DNA. The sample includes about 400,000 clones, 88% of them seen just once. Per the germline V gene, CDR1 is SSHAT and CDR2 is FNYEAQ (reference sequence). This CDR3 is built from 15 residues. The junction had 1 base not matched to a gene; V was cut back by 1 base and J by 3 bases.

The J gene is TRBJ2-2, the V gene TRBV7-7, with TRBD1 identical over 8 bases. Sequencing was performed on PBMCs or T cells enriched from blood (not recorded which). This TCR was sampled from a woman in her forties with acute COVID-19. The CDR3 loop reads CASSLDRGDTGELFF. CDR3 DNA sequence: TGTGCCAGCAGCTTAGACAGGGGGGACACCGGGGAGCTGTTTTTT.